This T cell receptor (beta chain) was identified in a study of long-term antiretroviral therapy in people with HIV (dated by TCRdb to 2021 to 2024). Study-wide context: The earliest samples were collected roughly a decade before the 2015 WHO recommendation for immediate ART, at a time when ART was usually postponed until CD4 counts fell. A retrospective serial study tested whether ART initiation and durable HIV suppression were associated with changes in peripheral blood TRB repertoire composition and diversity. The cohort contributed roughly 190 cryopreserved PBMC samples from a few dozen adults with confirmed HIV infection, collected serially over a mean of approximately six years (range 1-12). Of the roughly 27 participants with HIV, ten to eleven were female. No cross-contamination during QIAcube processing was shown when test extractions of a monoclonal T-cell line were performed alongside 30 to 40 polyclonal samples. Findings and caveats that apply to the study as a whole: Owing to limited PBMC availability, only the TCR beta chain was sequenced, without alpha chain pairing. Inferences about post-ART repertoire changes are limited because no data were available on ART adherence, viral resistance or therapy changes. ART initiation was associated with a significant increase in TRB diversity, but diversity stayed significantly below transplant donor controls even after long-term ART. Samples dated from 2004 to 2017, and the ART regimens used may be less effective than current ones. Expanded TRB clones identified before ART initiation dominated the repertoire at all time points, although this dominance fluctuated and declined in many PLHIV after ART. Because cell numbers in pre-ART samples were limited, unsorted PBMC were profiled instead of sorted CD4+ and CD8+ T cells. Compared with controls, HIV repertoires had narrower CDR3 length ranges, and the network structure pointed to an antigen-experienced repertoire that shifted only slightly toward naive after ART.

Sequencing of the TRB variable region was done with the immunoSEQ hsTCRB v3.0 assay at survey level resolution. TRB sequencing targeted a depth of about 40,000-50,000 T-cell genomes per sample. An Illumina MiSeq with a v3 150-cycle kit was used to sequence the pooled TRB libraries. The source study handled its data this way. Analysis of repertoires was carried out in R inside a reproducible Nextflow workflow spanning QC, data transformation and analysis. LymphoSeq2, an R package for AIRR-Seq data exploration, was used to implement custom analyses. A handful of samples yielding fewer than 5000 total TRB sequences were excluded, leaving approximately 190 analyzed HIV repertoires. Of the approximately 190 retained HIV repertoires, roughly 61 were collected before and more than 120 after ART initiation. Each repertoire was downsampled to 5000 TRB nucleotide sequences, and summary statistics were averaged across 100 downsampling iterations. The analysis kept only TRB sequences whose CDR3 regions were at least seven amino acids long. Diversity was measured with a Shannon entropy-derived clonality score and the Gini coefficient. In the repertoire networks, any two of the top 5000 CDR3 amino acid sequences were linked whenever the two sequences differed by an edit distance of one. For TRB CDR3 amino acid sequences, GLIPH2 was used to predict antigen specificity groups and MHC restriction. To flag known associations with CMV, EBV, HIV or tissue antigens, CDR3 amino acid sequences were compared against VDJdb and McPAS-TCR. Pre-ART, post-ART and control groups were compared with Wilcoxon signed-rank tests and Holm-Bonferroni correction. TCRdb retrieved this table from immuneACCESS and kept in-frame rearrangements only. Not all clones are present; in checked studies, unresolved V genes account for under half, and no reason is known for the remainder. V and J calls and clone size follow that table, whereas D and trimming were derived from the DNA. Recorded for this sample are about 25,000 clones; about 86% of them occurred a single time. The top ten clonotypes cover approximately 15% of the sample.

Inclusion was restricted to participants for whom at least one PBMC sample before ART initiation and at least two post-ART samples were available. Treatment was received in the United States of America by all participants with HIV. Cryopreserved samples of about 0.9-11 million PBMC were thawed and washed before DNA extraction. At the time of the earliest PBMC sample, participants with HIV were aged between roughly 23 and 60 years. Per participant, PBMC samples came from 1-4 timepoints prior to ART initiation and 2-8 timepoints following ART initiation, for a median of 7 samples. For every participant, serial HIV viral load, CD4+ T-cell count, ART history and demographic data were obtained. Genomic DNA was extracted from unsorted PBMC with a Qiagen kit on a QIAcube, processed in batches of 12 samples. A word on this clone: The antigen this receptor binds is unknown. Per-base quality was not reported, and no clone a single base away is much larger than it.

Sequences were derived from unsorted PBMCs, sampled 1.2 years after starting antiretroviral therapy. The sequence came from a man over 45 with HIV.

The nucleotide sequence is TGCGCCAGCAGCCAAGCACGGACAGCCTCTGGAAACACCATATATTTT. Its product reads: CASSQARTASGNTIYF. The V and J segments used are TRBV4-1 and TRBJ1-3; TRBD1 is possibly the D segment (6 matching bases). V is cut by 1 base and J by 0 bases, and the space between the germline ends is 10 bases. CDR1 and CDR2 are read off the germline V gene as MGHRA and YSYEKL. The CDR3 runs 16 residues from the cysteine to the phenylalanine. Just CDR3 DNA is preserved here, 48 bases in frame from base 1.